The 5 T cell receptor beta chains listed next were all sequenced from one sample in a study of shared clonotypes between healthy human individuals. Using immunoSEQ multiplex PCR, the repertoire was profiled, and TCRdb retains in-frame clones only, with some absent. Among over a million clones listed, approximately 72% were seen once. The sample taken for sequencing was memory CD4+ T cells sorted from blood. Subset here: CD45RA-negative fraction. These receptors were taken from a man aged 18-30 years in good health.

The CDR3 sequence: CASSSRTSGTTDTQYF. Written as DNA, the CDR3 is TGTGCCAGCAGCTCAAGGACTAGCGGAACCACAGATACGCAGTATTTT. The chain combines TRBV11-3 with TRBJ2-3; 10 nucleotides line up with TRBD2. V trimming: 4 bases; J trimming: 2 bases; junction bases outside the gene matches: 6. Germline loops: CDR1 SGHNT, CDR2 YENEEA. The CDR3 runs 16 residues.

This chain connects TRBV30 to TRBJ2-7; D not resolved. This CDR3 is 14 amino acids long. The germline gives CDR1 GTSNPN, CDR2 SVGIG (reference sequence). V shed 0 bases and J shed 1 base, with 10 bases lying between them. The CDR3 nucleotides are TGTGCCTGGAGTGTACCGGGCAGGTCCTACGAGCAGTACTTC. Translated, it gives CAWSVPGRSYEQYF.

As to this clone: Other DNA sequences from this sample encode an identical CDR3 as well. The chain recombines TRBV6-1 with TRBJ1-5; 10 bases match TRBD1. V was clipped by 5 bases and J by 0 bases; unmatched bases: 1. The germline V gene has CDR1 MNHNS and CDR2 SASEGT. This CDR3 has 15 residues. CDR3 bases: TGTGCCAGCAGTAGGGACAGGGGTAGCAATCAGCCCCAGCATTTT. This codes for CASSRDRGSNQPQHF.

This clone was seen only once. Given a much more abundant clone one base away, this may be a read error. The V call is TRBV29-1, the J call TRBJ1-1, with TRBD1 matching over 11 bases. The CDR3 is made up of 12 amino acids. Germline CDR1 and CDR2: SQVTM and ANQGSEA. CDR3 DNA sequence: TGCGGCGCAGGGACAGGGGGAGTTGAAGCTTTCTTT. This translates into CGAGTGGVEAFF.

This clone was seen a handful of times. The J gene is TRBJ1-3, the V gene TRBV9, with a tentative D call TRBD1 (6 bases). V was trimmed by 2 bases and J by 3 bases, leaving 12 bases between them. CDR1 SGDLS and CDR2 YYNGEE come from the germline V gene. The CDR3 consists of 15 residues. The CDR3 is CASSVESGVGNTIYF. DNA for the CDR3: TGTGCCAGCAGCGTCGAGTCAGGGGTTGGAAACACCATATATTTT.